This T cell receptor beta chain was observed in a study of blood T cell repertoires in COVID-19. Across the study: Acute and convalescent COVID-19 specimens originated in the United States, Italy and Spain. PBMCs, B-cell-depleted T cells, or T cells provided the cDNA or gDNA that made up the material.

Authors' processing steps: Estimated nucleated cell counts came from reference gene primer amplification. Some clones are missing from TCRdb's copy, which holds only in-frame ones; the method was immunoSEQ multiplex PCR. V and J calls and clone size follow that table, whereas D and trimming were derived from the DNA. The profile shows tens of thousands of clones, roughly 90% of them singletons. The V gene's germline CDR1 is SGDLS and CDR2 YYNGEE. The CDR3 length is 14 residues. The V end was cut by 0 bases, the J end by 1 base, with 7 bases between. This receptor was identified in a human donor with active COVID-19. The donor label of this sample is uncertain. The rearrangement uses TRBV9 and TRBJ1-1; D is uncertain. Sequenced input: peripheral blood. Written as DNA, the CDR3 is TGTGCCAGCAGCGTAGTTGGAGGGAACACTGAAGCTTTCTTT. Amino acids: CASSVVGGNTEAFF.